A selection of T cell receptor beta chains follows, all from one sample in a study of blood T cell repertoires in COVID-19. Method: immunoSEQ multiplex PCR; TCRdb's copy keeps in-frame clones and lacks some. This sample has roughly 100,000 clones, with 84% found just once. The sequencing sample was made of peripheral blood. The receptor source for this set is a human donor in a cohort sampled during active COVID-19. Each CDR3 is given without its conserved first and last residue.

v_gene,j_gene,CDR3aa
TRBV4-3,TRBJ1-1,ASSQVRPGDTEAF
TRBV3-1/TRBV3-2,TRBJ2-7,ASSQPRASGGGEQY
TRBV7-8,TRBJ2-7,ASSIKAGGPPYEQY
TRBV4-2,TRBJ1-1,ASSQDSGQNFEAF
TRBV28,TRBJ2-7,ASTSGQGAVY
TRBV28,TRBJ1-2,ASSGQGRGGYT
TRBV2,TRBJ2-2,ASSGLNTGELF
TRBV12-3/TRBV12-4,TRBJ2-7,ASSSRGRYEQY
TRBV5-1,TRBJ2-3,ASSLGMGGSWTDTQY
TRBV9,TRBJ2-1,ASSFRLAGGRRAGYNEQF
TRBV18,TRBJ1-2,ASSPPTAARTGYT
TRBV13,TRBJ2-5,ASSLLRGGGETQY
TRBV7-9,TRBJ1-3,ASSLATGGTGNTIY
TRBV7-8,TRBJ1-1,ASSLWDWVRPSNTEAF
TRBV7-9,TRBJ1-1,ASSSTVNTEAF
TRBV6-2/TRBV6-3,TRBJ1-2,ASSDGQGGSYGYT
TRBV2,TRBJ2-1,ATEWSGDGNEQF
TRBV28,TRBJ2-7,ASRELGPGGSEQY
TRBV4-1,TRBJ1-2,ASSQRGQGDSGYT
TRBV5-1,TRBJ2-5,ASSLGGGKETQY
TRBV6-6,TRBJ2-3,ASSYSGSDTQY
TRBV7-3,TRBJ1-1,ASSLTPLTEAF
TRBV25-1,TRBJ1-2,ASGDIRLGYT
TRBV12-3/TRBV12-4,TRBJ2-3,ASSPRDYPQY
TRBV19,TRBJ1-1,ASKFRPQDTEAF
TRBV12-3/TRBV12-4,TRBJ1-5,ASSGQSNQPQH
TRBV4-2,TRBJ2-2,ASSQGVGQGAIGELF
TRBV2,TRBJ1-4,ASSEGGANEKLF
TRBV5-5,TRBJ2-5,ASRDWTASETQY
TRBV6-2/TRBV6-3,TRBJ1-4,ASSPSTGRRSNEKLF
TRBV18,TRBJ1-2,ASSPDSGYGYT
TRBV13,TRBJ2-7,ASSLAGRGGPYEQY
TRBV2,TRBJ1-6,ASSGTGQGVSPLH
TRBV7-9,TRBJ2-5,ASRSGGAGETQY
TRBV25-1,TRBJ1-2,ASGGAGGKFYGYT
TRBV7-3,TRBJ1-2,ASSLGGPYGYT
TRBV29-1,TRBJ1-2,SDRTGNTNYGYT
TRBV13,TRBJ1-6,ASGQQRFYNSPLH
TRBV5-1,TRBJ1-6,ASSLGQGLLSPLH
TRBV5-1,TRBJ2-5,ASSLASGGAETQY
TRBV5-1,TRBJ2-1,ASSPRFGHNEQF